The TCR beta chain described here comes from a study of OX40 agonist ivuxolimab in advanced cancers. Method: immunoSEQ multiplex PCR; TCRdb's copy keeps in-frame clones and lacks some. The top ten hold under 1.3% of the sample, which has under 150,000 clones, 90% to 95% seen once. The CDR3 covers 14 residues. From germline, CDR1 is LNHNV and CDR2 YYDKDF (reference sequence). Trimming removed 2 bases from V and 2 bases from J, with 10 bases in between. Worth noting for this clone: Its antigen remains unidentified.

Points from the study as a whole: At 0.1 to 3.0 mg/kg, clonal expansion of CD4+ and CD8+ blood T cells had occurred by week 6. Expanded peripheral T-cell antigen specificity went undetermined. CD8+ T cells showed, on average, more clonal expansion than CD4+ cells.

The chain is built from TRBV15 and TRBJ2-7; D gene ambiguous. This receptor was obtained from an adult with an advanced solid tumor such as melanoma, head and neck, liver or kidney cancer. Specimen: CD4+ or CD8+ T cells sorted from blood, collected in a trial of the OX40 agonist ivuxolimab. CDR3 region: CATSRIGAAYEQYF. The CDR3 DNA sequence: TGTGCCACCAGCAGAATCGGTGCGGCCTACGAGCAGTACTTC.